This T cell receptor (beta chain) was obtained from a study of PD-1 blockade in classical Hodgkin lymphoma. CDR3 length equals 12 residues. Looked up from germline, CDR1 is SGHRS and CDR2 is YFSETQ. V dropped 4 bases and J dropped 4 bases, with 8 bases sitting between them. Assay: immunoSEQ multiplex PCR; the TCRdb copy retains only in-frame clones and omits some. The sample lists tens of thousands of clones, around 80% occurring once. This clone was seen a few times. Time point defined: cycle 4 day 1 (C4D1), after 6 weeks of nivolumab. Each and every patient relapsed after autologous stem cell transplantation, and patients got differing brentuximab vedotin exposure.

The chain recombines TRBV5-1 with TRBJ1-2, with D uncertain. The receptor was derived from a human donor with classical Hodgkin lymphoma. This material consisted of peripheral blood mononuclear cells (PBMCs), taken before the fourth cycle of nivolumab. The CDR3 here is CASSEGFYGYTF. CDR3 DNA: TGCGCCAGCAGCGAGGGCTTCTATGGCTACACCTTC. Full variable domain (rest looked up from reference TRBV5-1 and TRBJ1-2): KAGVTQTPRYLIKTRGQQVTLSCSPISGHRSVSWYQQTPGQGLQFLFEYFSETQRNKGNFPGRFSGRQFSNSRSEMNVSTLELGDSALYLCASSEGFYGYTFGSGTRLTVV.